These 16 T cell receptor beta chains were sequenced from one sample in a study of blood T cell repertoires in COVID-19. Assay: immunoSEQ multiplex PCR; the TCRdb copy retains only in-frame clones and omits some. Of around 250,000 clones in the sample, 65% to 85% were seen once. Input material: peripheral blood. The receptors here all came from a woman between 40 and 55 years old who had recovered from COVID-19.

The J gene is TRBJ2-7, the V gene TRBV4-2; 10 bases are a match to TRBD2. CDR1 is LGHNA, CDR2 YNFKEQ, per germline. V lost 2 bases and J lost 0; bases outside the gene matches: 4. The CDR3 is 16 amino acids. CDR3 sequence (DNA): TGTGCCAGCAGCCAACCTAGCGGGGGCCCCTCCTACGAGCAGTACTTC. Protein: CASSQPSGGPSYEQYF.

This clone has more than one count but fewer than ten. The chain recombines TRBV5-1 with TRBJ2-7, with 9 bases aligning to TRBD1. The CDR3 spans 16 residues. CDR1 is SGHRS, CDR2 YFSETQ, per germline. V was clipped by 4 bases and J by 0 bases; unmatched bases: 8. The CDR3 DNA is TGCGCCAGCAGCGGCGGGGACAGGGTGGTCTCCTACGAGCAGTACTTC. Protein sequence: CASSGGDRVVSYEQYF.

The CDR3 loop is CASSEELTGWFISGANVLTF. As DNA, the CDR3 is TGTGCCAGCAGTGAAGAACTGACAGGGTGGTTTATTTCTGGGGCCAACGTCCTGACTTTC. This chain links TRBV2 with TRBJ2-6, with 7 nucleotides matching TRBD1. The V gene end was trimmed by 1 base and the J gene end by 1 base; junction bases not matched to a gene: 13. The CDR3 loop spans 20 amino acids. From germline, CDR1 is SNHLY and CDR2 FYNNEI.

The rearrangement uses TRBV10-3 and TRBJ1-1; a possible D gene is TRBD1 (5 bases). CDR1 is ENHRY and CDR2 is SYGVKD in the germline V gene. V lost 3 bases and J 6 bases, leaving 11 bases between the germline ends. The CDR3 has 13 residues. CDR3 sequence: CAISDNQGAEAFF. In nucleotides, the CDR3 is TGTGCCATCAGTGACAACCAGGGTGCTGAAGCTTTCTTT.

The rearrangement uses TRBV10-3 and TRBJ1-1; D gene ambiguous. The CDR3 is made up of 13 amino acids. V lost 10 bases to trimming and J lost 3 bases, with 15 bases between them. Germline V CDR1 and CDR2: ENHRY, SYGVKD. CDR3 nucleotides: TGTGCCAGTATGAGGGATATCGACACTGAAGCTTTCTTT. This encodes CASMRDIDTEAFF.

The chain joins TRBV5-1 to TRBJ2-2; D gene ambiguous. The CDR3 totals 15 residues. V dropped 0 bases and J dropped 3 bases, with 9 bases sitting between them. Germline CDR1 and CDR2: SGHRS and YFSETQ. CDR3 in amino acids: CASSLVAAYTGELFF. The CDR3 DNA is TGCGCCAGCAGCTTGGTAGCAGCTTACACCGGGGAGCTGTTTTTT.

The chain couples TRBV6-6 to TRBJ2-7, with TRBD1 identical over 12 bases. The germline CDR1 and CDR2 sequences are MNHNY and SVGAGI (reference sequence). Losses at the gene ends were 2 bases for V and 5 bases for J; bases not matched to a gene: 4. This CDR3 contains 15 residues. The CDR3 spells CASSYRDRGLHEQYF. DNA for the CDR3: TGTGCCAGCAGTTACCGGGACAGGGGGCTACACGAGCAGTACTTC.

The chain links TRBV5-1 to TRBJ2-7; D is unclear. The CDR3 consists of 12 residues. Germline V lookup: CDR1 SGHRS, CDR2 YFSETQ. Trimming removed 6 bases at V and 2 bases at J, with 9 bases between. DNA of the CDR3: TGCGCCAGCACCGACACCACCTACGAGCAGTACTTC. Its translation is CASTDTTYEQYF. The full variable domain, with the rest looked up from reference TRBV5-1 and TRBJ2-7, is KAGVTQTPRYLIKTRGQQVTLSCSPISGHRSVSWYQQTPGQGLQFLFEYFSETQRNKGNFPGRFSGRQFSNSRSEMNVSTLELGDSALYLCASTDTTYEQYFGPGTRLTVT.

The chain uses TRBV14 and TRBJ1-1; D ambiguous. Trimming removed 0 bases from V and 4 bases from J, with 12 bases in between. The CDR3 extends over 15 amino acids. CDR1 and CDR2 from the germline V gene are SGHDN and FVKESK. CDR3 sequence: CASSQDTGRSTEAFF. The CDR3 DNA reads TGTGCCAGCAGCCAAGATACGGGAAGGAGCACTGAAGCTTTCTTT.

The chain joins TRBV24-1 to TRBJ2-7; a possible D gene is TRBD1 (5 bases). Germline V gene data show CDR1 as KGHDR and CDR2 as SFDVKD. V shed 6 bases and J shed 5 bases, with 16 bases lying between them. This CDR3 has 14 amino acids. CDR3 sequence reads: CATSLAGRADEQYF. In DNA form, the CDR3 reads TGTGCCACCAGTCTGGCCGGCAGGGCTGACGAGCAGTACTTC.

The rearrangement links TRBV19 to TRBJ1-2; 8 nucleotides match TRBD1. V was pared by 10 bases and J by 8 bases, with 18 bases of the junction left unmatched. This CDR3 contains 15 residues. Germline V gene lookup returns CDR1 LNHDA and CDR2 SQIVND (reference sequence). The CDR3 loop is CATWGTGRGFGGYTF. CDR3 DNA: TGTGCCACCTGGGGGACAGGCAGAGGGTTCGGGGGCTACACCTTC.

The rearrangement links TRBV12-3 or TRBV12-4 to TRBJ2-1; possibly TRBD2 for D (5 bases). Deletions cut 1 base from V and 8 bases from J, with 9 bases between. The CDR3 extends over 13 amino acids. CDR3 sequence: CASSLGGVDEQFF. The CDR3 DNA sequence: TGTGCCAGCAGTTTAGGGGGAGTCGATGAGCAGTTCTTC.

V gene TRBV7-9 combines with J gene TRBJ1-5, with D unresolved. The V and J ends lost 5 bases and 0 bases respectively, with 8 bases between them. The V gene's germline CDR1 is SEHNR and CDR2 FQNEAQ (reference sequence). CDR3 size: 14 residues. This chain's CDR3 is CASSRRDSNQPQHF. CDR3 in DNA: TGTGCCAGCAGCCGCCGGGATAGCAATCAGCCCCAGCATTTT.

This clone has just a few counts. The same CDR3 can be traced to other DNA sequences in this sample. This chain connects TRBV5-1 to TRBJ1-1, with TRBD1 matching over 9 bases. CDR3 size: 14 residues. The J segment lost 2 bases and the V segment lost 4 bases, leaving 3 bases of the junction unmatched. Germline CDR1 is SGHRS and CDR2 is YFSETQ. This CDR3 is CASSVGQGNTEAFF. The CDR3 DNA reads TGCGCCAGCAGCGTGGGACAGGGTAACACTGAAGCTTTCTTT. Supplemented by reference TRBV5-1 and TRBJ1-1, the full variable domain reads KAGVTQTPRYLIKTRGQQVTLSCSPISGHRSVSWYQQTPGQGLQFLFEYFSETQRNKGNFPGRFSGRQFSNSRSEMNVSTLELGDSALYLCASSVGQGNTEAFFGQGTRLTVV.

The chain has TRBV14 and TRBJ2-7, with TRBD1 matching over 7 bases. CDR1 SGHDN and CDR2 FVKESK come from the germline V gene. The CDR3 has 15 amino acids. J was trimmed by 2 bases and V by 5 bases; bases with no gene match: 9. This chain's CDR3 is CASSESTGTAYEQYF. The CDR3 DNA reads TGTGCCAGCAGCGAATCTACTGGGACAGCCTACGAGCAGTACTTC.

Written as DNA, the CDR3 is TGTGCCATCAGGGGGCAGGGGGGTGTCACTGAAGCTTTCTTT. It specifies CAIRGQGGVTEAFF. This rearrangement joins TRBV10-3 to TRBJ1-1, with TRBD1 matching over 7 bases. This CDR3 contains 14 residues. Per the germline V gene, CDR1 is ENHRY and CDR2 is SYGVKD. The J segment lost 4 bases and the V segment lost 6 bases, leaving 8 bases of the junction unmatched.